This T cell receptor beta chain was obtained from a study of a mutant IDH1 vaccine in newly diagnosed glioma. For the study at large: Following radiotherapy alone, or alongside temozolomide cycles, vaccination was started after an interval of 4-6 weeks. Held at week 35, visit V12 was the safety follow-up, and visit V13 followed at week 47. Of treated patients, about 60% were men and about 38% women, averaging roughly 40 years.

The CDR3 totals 16 residues. The trim removed 5 bases at V and 3 bases at J, leaving 9 bases unmatched. Germline V lookup: CDR1 SGHVS, CDR2 FNYEAQ. Stated time point: week 35, safety follow-up. Doses of 300 ug of mutant IDH1 20-mer peptide were given with topical imiquimod. The study gave patients eight vaccinations in weeks 1, 3, 5, 7, 11, 15, 19, 23. Clones were read by immunoSEQ multiplex PCR, and TCRdb kept only the in-frame ones, dropping some. The data hold some 46,000 clones, with around 94% observed a single time. With respect to this clone: Its antigen is undetermined.

The gene calls are TRBV7-6 and TRBJ2-7; 11 bases agree with TRBD2. The sequences come from PBMCs, collected from a glioma patient whose treatment included an IDH1 peptide vaccine. The receptor's source is a man over 45 with glioma. The CDR3 DNA follows: TGTGCCAGCAGCCCAATGACGGGACTAGCGGTCTACGAGCAGTACTTC. Translation gives CASSPMTGLAVYEQYF.